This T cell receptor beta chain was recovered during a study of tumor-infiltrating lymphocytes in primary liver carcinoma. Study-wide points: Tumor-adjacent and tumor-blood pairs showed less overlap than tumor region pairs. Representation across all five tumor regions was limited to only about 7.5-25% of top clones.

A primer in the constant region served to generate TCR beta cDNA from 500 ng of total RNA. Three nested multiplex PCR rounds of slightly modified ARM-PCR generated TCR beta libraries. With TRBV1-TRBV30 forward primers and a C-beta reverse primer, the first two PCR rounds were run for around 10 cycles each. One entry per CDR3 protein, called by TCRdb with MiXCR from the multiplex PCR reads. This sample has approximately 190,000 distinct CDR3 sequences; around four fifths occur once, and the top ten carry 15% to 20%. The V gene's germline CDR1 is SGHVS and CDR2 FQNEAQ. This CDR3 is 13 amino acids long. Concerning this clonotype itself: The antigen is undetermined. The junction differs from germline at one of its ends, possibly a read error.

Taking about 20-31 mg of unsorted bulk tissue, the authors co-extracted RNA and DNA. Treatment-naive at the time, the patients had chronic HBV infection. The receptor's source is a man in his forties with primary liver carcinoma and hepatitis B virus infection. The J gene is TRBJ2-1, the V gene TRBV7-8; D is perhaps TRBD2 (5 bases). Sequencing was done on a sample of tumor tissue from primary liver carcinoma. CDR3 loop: CASSLVGKGEHFF. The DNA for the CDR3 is TGTGCCAGCAGCTTAGTCGGGAAGGGAGAGCATTTTTTC.